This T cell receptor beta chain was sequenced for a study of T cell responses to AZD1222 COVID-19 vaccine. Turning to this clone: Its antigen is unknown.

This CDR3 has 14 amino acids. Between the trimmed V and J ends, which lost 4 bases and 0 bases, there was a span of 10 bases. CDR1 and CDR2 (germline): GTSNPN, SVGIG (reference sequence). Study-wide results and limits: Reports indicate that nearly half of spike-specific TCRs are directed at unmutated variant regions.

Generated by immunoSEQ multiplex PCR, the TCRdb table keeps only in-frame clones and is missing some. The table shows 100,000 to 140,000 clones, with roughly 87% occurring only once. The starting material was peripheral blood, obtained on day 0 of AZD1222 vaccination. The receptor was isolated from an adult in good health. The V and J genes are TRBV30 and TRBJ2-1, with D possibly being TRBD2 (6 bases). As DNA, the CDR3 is TGTGCCTGGAAAGGTAGCGGCTCCTACAATGAGCAGTTCTTC. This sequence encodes CAWKGSGSYNEQFF.